These 4 T cell receptor beta chains were all obtained from the same sample, sequenced in a study of blood T cells in healthy people across ages. The authors ran a second PCR of about 6 to 11 cycles using a sample-barcoded 5' primer and a J-beta primer mix. TCRdb used MiXCR to reprocess the 5' RACE reads, holding one entry per CDR3 protein. The sample lists around 1.5 million distinct CDR3 sequences, roughly 40% occurring once. Sequencing was done on a sample of blood. These receptor sequences come from a woman between 18 and 30 years old in good health.

This rearrangement joins TRBV27 to TRBJ2-4, with D possibly being TRBD2 (6 bases). The DNA end is more similar to TRBJ2-7, so the J call may be wrong. This CDR3 contains 14 residues. The germline V gene encodes CDR1 MNHEY and CDR2 SMNVEV (reference sequence). In DNA form, the CDR3 reads TGTGCCAGCAGTTCCCGGGACTTCTCCTACGAGCAGTACTTC. It is translated as CASSSRDFSYEQYF.

This clonotype was seen more than once but under ten times. The rearrangement uses TRBV5-1 and TRBJ2-1; 13 positions agree with TRBD2. Germline CDR1 reads SGHRS; CDR2 reads YFSETQ. J gave up 9 bases and V 2 bases, and 11 bases lay outside the gene matches. The CDR3 extends over 17 amino acids. The CDR3 DNA sequence: TGCGCCAGCAGCTTACTAGCGGGAGGGCCGTTGAGGGGTGAGCAGTTCTTC. This encodes CASSLLAGGPLRGEQFF.

V and J are TRBV12-3 or TRBV12-4 and TRBJ1-4, with TRBD1 as a possible D gene (5 bases). With 3 bases removed from V and 8 bases from J, the gap between germline ends came to 13 bases. CDR3 length equals 14 residues. This CDR3 reads CASSLRHGGEKLFF. The CDR3 DNA reads TGTGCCAGCAGTTTGAGGCACGGGGGGGAAAAACTGTTTTTT.

As DNA, the CDR3 is TGCGCCAGCACTGGGACTAGCGGGGGGGCAGATACGCAGTATTTT. Encoded protein: CASTGTSGGADTQYF. The chain has TRBV10-2 and TRBJ2-3; 16 nucleotides agree with TRBD2. The CDR3 is 15 residues long. With 7 bases clipped from V and 4 bases from J, the junction kept 2 bases outside the gene matches. Germline-derived CDR1 and CDR2 are WSHSY and SAAADI.